This T cell receptor (beta chain) was found in a study of early stage breast cancer tumors. Some clones are missing from TCRdb's copy, which holds only in-frame ones; the method was immunoSEQ multiplex PCR. The table lists around 78,000 clones, around four fifths of them singletons. Germline-derived CDR1 and CDR2 are SGHAT and FQNNGV. Trimming removed 0 bases from V and 5 bases from J; junction bases left unmatched: 1. The CDR3 loop spans 14 amino acids. The sample comprised blood. V gene TRBV11-2 combines with J gene TRBJ2-5; 9 bases line up with TRBD2. The clonotype was recovered from a person in their sixties with breast cancer. CDR3 region: CASSLEAGGETQYF. The CDR3 DNA follows: TGTGCCAGCAGCTTAGAGGCGGGAGGGGAGACCCAGTACTTC.